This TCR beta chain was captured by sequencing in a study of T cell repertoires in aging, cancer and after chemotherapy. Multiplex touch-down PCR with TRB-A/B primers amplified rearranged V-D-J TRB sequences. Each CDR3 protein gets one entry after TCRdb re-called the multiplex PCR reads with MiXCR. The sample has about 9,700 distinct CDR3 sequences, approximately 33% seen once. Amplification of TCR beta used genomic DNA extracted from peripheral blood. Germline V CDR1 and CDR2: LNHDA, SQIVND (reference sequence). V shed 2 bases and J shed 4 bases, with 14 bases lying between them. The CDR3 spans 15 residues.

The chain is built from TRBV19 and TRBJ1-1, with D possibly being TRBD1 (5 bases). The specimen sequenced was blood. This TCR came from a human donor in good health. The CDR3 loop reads CASSINRARATEAFF. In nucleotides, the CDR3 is TGTGCCAGTAGTATAAACCGGGCCAGGGCCACTGAAGCTTTCTTT.